This TCR beta chain derives from a study of T cell changes during pregnancy in multiple sclerosis. Per the germline V gene, CDR1 is MNHNS and CDR2 is SASEGT. The CDR3 consists of 13 residues. The V gene lost 6 bases and the J gene lost 7 bases, with 13 bases spanning the gap. Using immunoSEQ multiplex PCR, the repertoire was profiled, and TCRdb retains in-frame clones only, with some absent. Of about 52,000 clones in the sample, 85% to 95% are singletons; the top ten hold just under 0.75%. The origin of this receptor is a female donor with multiple sclerosis, enrolled in a pregnancy study. Sequencing used CD4+ T cells from peripheral blood mononuclear cells, obtained in the third trimester of pregnancy. The chain employs TRBV6-1 and TRBJ1-3, with a tentative D call TRBD1 (5 bases). The CDR3 nucleotides read TGTGCCAGCAGACTCAGGGTTGGGAACACCATATATTTT. Translated: CASRLRVGNTIYF.